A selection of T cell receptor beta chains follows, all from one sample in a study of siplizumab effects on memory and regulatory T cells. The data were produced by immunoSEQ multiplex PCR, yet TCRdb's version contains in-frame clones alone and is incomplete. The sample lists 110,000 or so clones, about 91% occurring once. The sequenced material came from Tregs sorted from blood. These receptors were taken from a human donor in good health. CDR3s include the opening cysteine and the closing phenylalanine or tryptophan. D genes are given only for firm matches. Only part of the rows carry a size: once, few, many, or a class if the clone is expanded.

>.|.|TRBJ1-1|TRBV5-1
TGCGCCAGCAGCAAATCCCAGGGGTCGTGGACTGAAGCTTTCTTT
CASSKSQGSWTEAFF
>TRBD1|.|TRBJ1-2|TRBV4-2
TGTGCCAGCAGCCATCCCCCGGGCAAGGACAGGGGCTATGGCTACACCTTC
CASSHPPGKDRGYGYTF
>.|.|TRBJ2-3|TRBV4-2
TGTGCCAGCAGCCAAGATCACATCAGAACTACAGATACGCAGTATTTT
CASSQDHIRTTDTQYF
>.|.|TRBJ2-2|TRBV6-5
TGTGCCAGCAGTACCGACTTTGGCGGGGAGCTGTTTTTT
CASSTDFGGELFF
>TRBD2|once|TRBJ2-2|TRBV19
TGTGCCAGTAGCTGGGGACTAGCGGGAGGGCCGAGGACCGGGGAGCTGTTTTTT
CASSWGLAGGPRTGELFF
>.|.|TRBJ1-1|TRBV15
TGTGCCACCAGCAGAGGGGGGCGGGGCAGTGAAGCTTTCTTT
CATSRGGRGSEAFF
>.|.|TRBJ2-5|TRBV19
TGTGCCAGTAGTATTTACCCAGGGGTGGACGAGACCCAGTACTTC
CASSIYPGVDETQYF
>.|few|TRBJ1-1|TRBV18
TGTGCCAGCTCCCGCGACTGGAACACTGAAGCTTTCTTT
CASSRDWNTEAFF
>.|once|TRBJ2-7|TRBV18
TGTGCCAGCTCACCAGCGAATAGGCGAGAGGAGCAGTACTTC
CASSPANRREEQYF
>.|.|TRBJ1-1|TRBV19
TGTGCCAGTAGCCCCAATTGGGCAGGGAACACTGAAGCTTTCTTT
CASSPNWAGNTEAFF
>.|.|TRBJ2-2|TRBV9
TGTGCCAGCACCCGGGACCACCTTGACACCGGGGAGCTGTTTTTT
CASTRDHLDTGELFF
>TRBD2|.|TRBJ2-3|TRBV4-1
TGCGCCAGCAGCCCCAGACTAGCGGGGGGGCGAGATACGCAGTATTTT
CASSPRLAGGRDTQYF
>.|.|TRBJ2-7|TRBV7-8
TGTGCCAGCAGCCGGGGACGGTCTTACGAGCAGTACTTC
CASSRGRSYEQYF
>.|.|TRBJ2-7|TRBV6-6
TGTGCCAGCAGCAGGGAACGGGTGCAGTACTTC
CASSRERVQYF
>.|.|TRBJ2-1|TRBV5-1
TGCGCCAGCAGCTTGGGGGTCGTCGCGTGGGGCGATGAGCAGTTCTTC
CASSLGVVAWGDEQFF
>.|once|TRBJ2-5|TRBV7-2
TGTGCCAGCAGCTCCCGGAGGGGGCTAGAGACCCAGTACTTC
CASSSRRGLETQYF
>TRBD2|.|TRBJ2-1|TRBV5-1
TGCGCCAGCAGCTCTCTGACTAGCGGGGCCTACAATGAGCAGTTCTTC
CASSSLTSGAYNEQFF
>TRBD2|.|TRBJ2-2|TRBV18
TGTGCCAGCTCACCAAGGGAGGGCCGGAACGGGGAGCTGTTTTTT
CASSPREGRNGELFF
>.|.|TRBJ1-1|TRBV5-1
TGCGCCAGCAGCTTGGTAGCTCGGGGCACTGAAGCTTTCTTT
CASSLVARGTEAFF
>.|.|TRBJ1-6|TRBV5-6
TGTGCCAGCAGCTTGGGGGTACGATTCCTGCCCCTCCACTTT
CASSLGVRFLPLHF
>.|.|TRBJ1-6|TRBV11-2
TGTGCCAGCACCAAGGGAGTGCAGGCGGGAGTTCAATCACCCCTCCACTTT
CASTKGVQAGVQSPLHF
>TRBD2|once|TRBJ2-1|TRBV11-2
TGTGCCAGCAGCTTAGTGACTAGCGGGGGGGGAAATGAGCAGTTCTTC
CASSLVTSGGGNEQFF
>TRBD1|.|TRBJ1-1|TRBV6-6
TGTGCCAGCAGCTCAGGGGGCACTGAAGCTTTCTTT
CASSSGGTEAFF
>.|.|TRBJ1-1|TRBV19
TGTGCCAGTCTTAGTAGAACTGAAGCTTTCTTT
CASLSRTEAFF
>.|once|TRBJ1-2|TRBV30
TGTGCCTGGAGCCGGACGAAGGGCTATGGCTACACCTTC
CAWSRTKGYGYTF
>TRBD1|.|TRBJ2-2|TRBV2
TGTGCCAGCAGTATGGGACAGAGGACCGGGGAGCTGTTTTTT
CASSMGQRTGELFF
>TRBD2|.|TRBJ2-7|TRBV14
TGTGCCAGCAGCCAAGACGCGGGGGGGCCCTACGAGCAGTACTTC
CASSQDAGGPYEQYF
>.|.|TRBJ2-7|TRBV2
TGTGCCAGCAGTGAAACCGGGTCTGCCCTTTACGAGCAGTACTTC
CASSETGSALYEQYF
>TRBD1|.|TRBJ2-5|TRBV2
TGTGCCAGCAGTTCCGGGACAGGGCAAGAGACCCAGTACTTC
CASSSGTGQETQYF
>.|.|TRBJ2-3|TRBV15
TGTGCCACCAGCAGGGGGACACAGGGTGCAGATACGCAGTATTTT
CATSRGTQGADTQYF
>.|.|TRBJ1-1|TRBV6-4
TGTGCCAGCAGTGACTCGAACAGGAACACTGAAGCTTTCTTT
CASSDSNRNTEAFF
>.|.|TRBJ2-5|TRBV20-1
TGCAGTGCTGGTTGGGAGACCCAGTACTTC
CSAGWETQYF
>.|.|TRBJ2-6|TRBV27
TGTGCCAGCAGTTTATCGTTAGGAAGGGGCAACTCTGGGGCCAACGTCCTGACTTTC
CASSLSLGRGNSGANVLTF
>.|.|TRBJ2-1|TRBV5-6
TGTGCCAGCAGCTGGGGGGACGGGGTCGGCTACAATGAGCAGTTCTTC
CASSWGDGVGYNEQFF
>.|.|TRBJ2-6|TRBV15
TGTGCCACCAGCACTGCAGGGTACTCTGGGGCCAACGTCCTGACTTTC
CATSTAGYSGANVLTF
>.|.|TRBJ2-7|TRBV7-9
TGTGCCAGCACGAGTACTAGTCGTAGTTCCTACGAGCAGTACTTC
CASTSTSRSSYEQYF
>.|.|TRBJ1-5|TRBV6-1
TGTGCCAGCACTTCCGCCTACTTTGACTTACAGCCCCAGCATTTT
CASTSAYFDLQPQHF
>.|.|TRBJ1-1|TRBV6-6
TGTGCCAGCACCCGGGGAGGGGCCCCTGAAGCTTTCTTT
CASTRGGAPEAFF
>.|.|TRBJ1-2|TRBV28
TGTGCCGGTGGGGGGGAGGACTATGGCTACACCTTC
CAGGGEDYGYTF
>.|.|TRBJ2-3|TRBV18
TGTGCCAGCTCACTCGCGGGGCCCCCAGATACGCAGTATTTT
CASSLAGPPDTQYF
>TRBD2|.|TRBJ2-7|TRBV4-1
TGCGCCAGCAGCCAACATTGGAGCGGGAGCTCCTACGAGCAGTACTTC
CASSQHWSGSSYEQYF
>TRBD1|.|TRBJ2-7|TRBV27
TGTGCCAGCAGTTTAATAAGGGGGCGACACGAGCAGTACTTC
CASSLIRGRHEQYF
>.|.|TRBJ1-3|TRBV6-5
TGTGCCAGCAGTTACTCGTACAGGGCGCTTGGAAACACCATATATTTT
CASSYSYRALGNTIYF
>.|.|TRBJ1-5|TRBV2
TGTGCCAGCATCTCGGATTGGGGGCAGCCCCAGCATTTT
CASISDWGQPQHF
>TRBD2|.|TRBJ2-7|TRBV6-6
TGTGCCAGCAGACGCGGGACTGTTGGACTAGCCTACGAGCAGTACTTC
CASRRGTVGLAYEQYF
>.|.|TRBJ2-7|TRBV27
TGTGCCAGCAGTTTCCGGTCAGTACCCAGGGGCTCCTACGAGCAGTACTTC
CASSFRSVPRGSYEQYF
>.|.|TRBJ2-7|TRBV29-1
TGCAGCGTTGGAGGACCGCCCTACGAGCAGTACTTC
CSVGGPPYEQYF
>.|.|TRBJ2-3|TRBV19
TGTGCCAGTAGTCCCCCCCCAGGGTACTGGACTCCGAGGGATACGCAGTATTTT
CASSPPPGYWTPRDTQYF
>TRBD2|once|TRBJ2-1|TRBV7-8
TGTGCCAGCAGCTTAACCCCTAGCGGGCTCAATGAGCAGTTCTTC
CASSLTPSGLNEQFF
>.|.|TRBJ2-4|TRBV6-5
TGTGCCAGCAGTTACGGAGCAAATAAAAACATTCAGTACTTC
CASSYGANKNIQYF
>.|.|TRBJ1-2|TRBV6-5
TGTGCCAGCAGTTACTCCCCGGACTCCCGCTACACCTTC
CASSYSPDSRYTF
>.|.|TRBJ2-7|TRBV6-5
TGTGCCAGCAGTGGACAGTCCTACGAGCAGTACTTC
CASSGQSYEQYF
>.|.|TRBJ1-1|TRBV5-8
TGTGCCAGCAGCGCCATCTGGACTGAAGCTTTCTTT
CASSAIWTEAFF
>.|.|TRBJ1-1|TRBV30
TGTGCCTGGGGAAGGACTGAAGCTTTCTTT
CAWGRTEAFF
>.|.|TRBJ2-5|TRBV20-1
TGCAGTGCTAGGGCACAGGAGACCCAGTACTTC
CSARAQETQYF